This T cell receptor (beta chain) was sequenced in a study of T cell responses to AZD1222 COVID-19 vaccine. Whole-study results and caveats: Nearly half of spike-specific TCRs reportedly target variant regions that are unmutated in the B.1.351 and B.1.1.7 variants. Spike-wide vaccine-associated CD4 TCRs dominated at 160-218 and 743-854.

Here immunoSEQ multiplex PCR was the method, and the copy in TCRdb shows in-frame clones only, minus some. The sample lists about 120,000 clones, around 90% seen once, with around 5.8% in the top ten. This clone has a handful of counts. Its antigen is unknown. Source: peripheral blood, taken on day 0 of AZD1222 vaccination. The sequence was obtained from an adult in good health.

In nucleotides, the CDR3 is TGTGCCAGCAGTTTGGCAGACCCCTATGGCTACACCTTC. Protein: CASSLADPYGYTF. V gene TRBV12-3 or TRBV12-4 combines with J gene TRBJ1-2; D not resolved. CDR3 length: 13 amino acids. V lost 3 bases and J 4 bases, leaving 9 bases between the germline ends.